The 5 T cell receptor beta chains below all came from one sample that was sequenced in a study of shared clonotypes between healthy human individuals. Libraries were prepared by immunoSEQ multiplex PCR; TCRdb keeps only in-frame clonotypes and omits some of them. The sample shows a few million clones, approximately 95% of them seen only once. The sequenced sample was naive CD4+ T cells from PBMCs. This sample's subset: CD45RA+ positively selected. These TCRs come from a man between 18 and 29 years old in good health. Some clones in this sample may be carry-over from other donors' samples.

The J gene is TRBJ2-7, the V gene TRBV28; D gene ambiguous. The germline V gene has CDR1 MDHEN and CDR2 SYDVKM. CDR3 size: 12 residues. Trimming removed 6 bases from V and 5 bases from J, with 11 bases in between. For the CDR3, the DNA is TGTGCCAGCAGGAACTCCCGGCACGAGCAGTACTTC. It is translated as CASRNSRHEQYF.

This chain uses TRBV6-6 with TRBJ1-4, with D perhaps TRBD1 (6 bases). The germline V and J ends were trimmed by 6 bases and 4 bases, with 12 bases remaining between them. This CDR3 has 14 amino acids. Germline assignment: CDR1 MNHNY and CDR2 SVGAGI (reference sequence). The chain's CDR3 is CASRPGGLNEKLFF. The DNA of the CDR3 is TGTGCCAGCAGGCCTGGGGGCCTTAATGAAAAACTGTTTTTT.

The chain joins TRBV11-2 to TRBJ2-7; D not certain. Looked up from germline, CDR1 is SGHAT and CDR2 is FQNNGV. V lost 3 bases to trimming and J lost 4 bases, with 7 bases between them. This CDR3 comprises 12 residues. The CDR3 here is CASSFASYEQYF. CDR3 in DNA: TGTGCCAGCAGCTTTGCCTCTTACGAGCAGTACTTC.

This chain uses TRBV5-1 with TRBJ1-1; possibly TRBD1 for D (5 bases). Trimming left V 1 base short and J 5 bases short, with 12 bases between. CDR1 is SGHRS, CDR2 YFSETQ, per germline. The CDR3 is made up of 14 amino acids. CDR3 coding DNA: TGCGCCAGCAGCTTGTCTTGGGGCGGGACTGAAGCTTTCTTT. The encoded protein is CASSLSWGGTEAFF.

This chain links TRBV14 with TRBJ1-2, with D perhaps matching TRBD1 (5 bases). Deletions cut 3 bases from V and 4 bases from J, with 9 bases between. The CDR3 sequence is 13 residues long. Germline values: CDR1 SGHDN, CDR2 FVKESK. The CDR3 sequence is CASSQGGVYGYTF. The CDR3 DNA follows: TGTGCCAGCAGCCAGGGGGGTGTCTATGGCTACACCTTC.